A single sample gave rise to the 11 T cell receptor beta chains below, sequenced in a study of blood T cell repertoires in COVID-19. Sequenced by immunoSEQ multiplex PCR; TCRdb stores in-frame clones only, minus some. The sample lists over 110,000 clones; 70% to 85% were seen once. Sequenced input: peripheral blood. These receptor sequences come from a man between 60 and 75 years old with active or convalescent COVID-19.

This chain joins TRBV4-1 and TRBJ2-2; D might be TRBD2 (6 bases). This CDR3 contains 15 residues. CDR1 and CDR2 (germline): MGHRA, YSYEKL. V lost 4 bases and J lost 6, with 15 bases in between. CDR3 residues: CASSPLSREAGELFF. CDR3 coding DNA: TGCGCCAGCAGCCCCCTCTCAAGGGAGGCCGGGGAGCTGTTTTTT.

The chain has TRBV18 and TRBJ2-3; D perhaps matches TRBD1 (5 bases). CDR3 size: 16 residues. Germline-derived CDR1 and CDR2 are KGHSH and LQKENI. The V and J ends lost 2 bases and 0 bases respectively, with 12 bases between them. CDR3 residues: CASSPGGRASTDTQYF. As DNA, the CDR3 is TGTGCCAGCTCACCAGGCGGCAGGGCTAGCACAGATACGCAGTATTTT.

The CDR3 DNA is TGCGCCAGCAGCCAAGATAGTAGCGGGAGTAGGTACGAGCAGTACGTC. This encodes CASSQDSSGSRYEQYV. This chain joins TRBV4-3 and TRBJ2-7; 9 bases are shared with TRBD2. The junction had 7 bases not matched to a gene; V was cut back by 0 bases and J by 4 bases. This CDR3 has 16 residues. Per germline, CDR1 LGHNA and CDR2 YSLEER.

The genes are TRBV7-9 and TRBJ1-1; no clear D. The germline V gene has CDR1 SEHNR and CDR2 FQNEAQ (reference sequence). The germline V and J ends were trimmed by 1 base and 0 bases, with 12 bases remaining between them. The CDR3 length is 16 residues. As DNA, the CDR3 is TGTGCCAGCAGCTTAGTGTTTGGCCTGATGAACACTGAAGCTTTCTTT. It yields the protein CASSLVFGLMNTEAFF. Full variable domain (remainder filled in from reference TRBV7-9 and TRBJ1-1): DTGVSQNPRHKITKRGQNVTFRCDPISEHNRLYWYRQTLGQGPEFLTYFQNEAQLEKSRLLSDRFSAERPKGSFSTLEIQRTEQGDSAMYLCASSLVFGLMNTEAFFGQGTRLTVV.

The CDR3 spells CAWSVPRYNTEAFF. The DNA of the CDR3 is TGTGCCTGGAGTGTACCCAGATACAACACTGAAGCTTTCTTT. V gene TRBV30 combines with J gene TRBJ1-1; D is uncertain. The CDR3 is 14 residues long. Trimming took 0 bases from V and 2 from J, leaving 10 bases between them. In germline, CDR1 is GTSNPN, CDR2 SVGIG (reference sequence).

The chain carries TRBV29-1 and TRBJ2-5; 8 nucleotides line up with TRBD1. Germline V gene lookup returns CDR1 SQVTM and CDR2 ANQGSEA. The CDR3 extends over 15 amino acids. The V and J ends lost 3 bases and 5 bases, in that order; junction bases with no gene match: 11. This chain's CDR3 is CSVDRTGRVFETQYF. The DNA for the CDR3 is TGCAGCGTTGATCGGACAGGGAGAGTATTTGAGACCCAGTACTTC.

This clone was seen once. The chain employs TRBV5-1 and TRBJ1-6; D is unclear. V was trimmed by 3 bases and J by 4 bases, leaving 29 bases between them. Germline CDR1 and CDR2: SGHRS and YFSETQ. The length of the CDR3 is 21 residues. The CDR3 DNA is TGCGCCAGCAGCTCCCACCGGAACCACTTTGAGGGATCCCTATATAATTCACCCCTCCACTTT. This translates into CASSSHRNHFEGSLYNSPLHF.

The gene calls are TRBV10-2 and TRBJ2-7; 11 bases line up with TRBD1. The CDR3 contains 15 residues. V lost 5 bases to trimming and J lost 2 bases; unmatched junction nucleotides: 5. Germline lookup yields CDR1 WSHSY and CDR2 SAAADI. DNA for the CDR3: TGCGCCAGCAGTCAGGACAGGGGGCGCGCCTACGAGCAGTACTTC. Translation: CASSQDRGRAYEQYF.

The rearrangement joins TRBV6-6 to TRBJ2-3, with TRBD2 matching over 7 bases. This CDR3 comprises 20 residues. The ends lost 6 bases at V and 5 bases at J; junction bases unmatched: 26. Germline CDR1 and CDR2: MNHNY and SVGAGI (reference sequence). The CDR3 spells CASSPPSYRWGEGHGDTQYF. The CDR3 DNA is TGTGCCAGCAGCCCCCCCAGTTACCGGTGGGGGGAGGGCCACGGAGATACGCAGTATTTT.

The genes are TRBV5-4 and TRBJ1-1, with D possibly being TRBD1 (5 bases). Trimming removed 3 bases at V and 5 bases at J, with 17 bases between. The CDR3 runs to 15 residues. Germline values: CDR1 SGHNT, CDR2 YYREEE (reference sequence). The CDR3: CASSWGEGRGTEAFF. Written as DNA, the CDR3 is TGTGCCAGCAGCTGGGGGGAGGGGAGGGGAACTGAAGCTTTCTTT.

This sequence joins TRBV13 and TRBJ2-2; maybe TRBD1 (5 bases). V lost 3 bases and J lost 3, with 14 bases in between. CDR1 and CDR2 (germline): PRHDT, FYEKMQ (reference sequence). The CDR3 spans 16 residues. The CDR3 is CASSFSGITDTGELFF. The CDR3 nucleotides read TGTGCCAGCAGCTTCTCAGGGATTACGGACACCGGGGAGCTGTTTTTT.